The 26 T cell receptor beta chains listed next were all sequenced from one sample in a study of blood T cell repertoires in COVID-19. Clones were sequenced by immunoSEQ multiplex PCR, and TCRdb holds only the in-frame ones, with some missing. The sample has some 250,000 clones; approximately 86% are singletons. Sequences were obtained from PBMCs or T cells enriched from blood (not recorded which). The source of these receptors is a woman aged 40 to 50 with acute COVID-19.

V is TRBV27 and J is TRBJ2-7, with 13 bases that match TRBD2. The trim removed 8 bases at V and 7 bases at J, leaving 11 bases unmatched. The CDR3 is made up of 15 amino acids. Germline V gives CDR1 MNHEY, CDR2 SMNVEV (reference sequence). The CDR3 DNA follows: TGTGCCAGCGCTCCAAGGACTAGCGGGAGTAAAGAGCAGTACTTC. It codes for CASAPRTSGSKEQYF.

This clone was counted only a few times. This sequence joins TRBV10-2 and TRBJ2-1, with TRBD2 matching over 9 bases. The CDR3 has 14 residues. Germline V lookup: CDR1 WSHSY, CDR2 SAAADI. Trimming cost V 6 bases and J 10 bases; bases outside gene matches: 10. This chain's CDR3 is CASSPSGISKEQFF. DNA for the CDR3: TGCGCCAGCAGCCCTAGCGGGATCTCGAAGGAGCAGTTCTTC.

The chain employs TRBV19 and TRBJ1-3; possible D gene TRBD1, 5 bases. Trimming stripped 10 bases from V and 5 bases from J, with 12 bases between. This CDR3 spans 12 amino acids. Germline V gene data show CDR1 as LNHDA and CDR2 as SQIVND (reference sequence). The CDR3 protein is CATDRRRNTIYF. CDR3 nucleotide sequence: TGTGCCACAGACAGACGCCGAAACACCATATATTTT. The whole variable domain, filled in from reference TRBV19 and TRBJ1-3, reads DGGITQSPKYLFRKEGQNVTLSCEQNLNHDAMYWYRQDPGQGLRLIYYSQIVNDFQKGDIAEGYSVSREKKESFPLTVTSAQKNPTAFYLCATDRRRNTIYFGEGSWLTVV.

The chain uses TRBV11-3 and TRBJ2-7; 7 bases match TRBD1. The CDR3 runs to 15 residues. The trim removed 5 bases at V and 0 bases at J, leaving 7 bases unmatched. Germline loops: CDR1 SGHNT, CDR2 YENEEA. The CDR3 is CASSARDRSSYEQYF. The CDR3 DNA follows: TGTGCCAGCAGCGCCAGGGACAGATCCTCCTACGAGCAGTACTTC.

This clone appeared once. The same CDR3 arises from other DNA sequences in this sample as well. The genes are TRBV19 and TRBJ2-7, with TRBD1 as a possible D gene (6 bases). Trimming removed 6 bases from V and 3 bases from J, with 9 bases in between. Germline V gives CDR1 LNHDA, CDR2 SQIVND (reference sequence). The length of the CDR3 is 12 residues. CDR3 region: CASSRGGYEQYF. The DNA for the CDR3 is TGTGCCAGTAGCAGGGGCGGCTACGAGCAGTACTTC.

The rearrangement links TRBV12-3 or TRBV12-4 to TRBJ1-2, with 8 bases fitting TRBD1. CDR3 length: 12 residues. J was trimmed by 8 bases and V by 8 bases; bases with no gene match: 7. The CDR3 DNA sequence: TGTGCCAGCTGGACAGGGATCGACGGCTACACCTTC. Its protein product is CASWTGIDGYTF.

This clone was recorded a few times. The genes are TRBV2 and TRBJ2-2, with D possibly TRBD1 on 6 matching bases. V lost 6 bases and J lost 13, with 12 bases in between. The CDR3 spans 11 residues. The V gene's germline CDR1 is SNHLY and CDR2 FYNNEI. The CDR3 nucleotides are TGTGCCAGCAGCCCCACAGGGCGGCTGTTTTTT. Encoded protein: CASSPTGRLFF.

V is TRBV11-3 and J is TRBJ2-1, with D possibly being TRBD2 (5 bases). Deletions cut 0 bases from V and 10 bases from J, with 7 bases between. This CDR3 has 12 amino acids. The V gene's germline CDR1 is SGHNT and CDR2 YENEEA. CDR3 DNA sequence: TGTGCCAGCAGCTTAGAGGGGAGCGAGCAGTTCTTC. It specifies CASSLEGSEQFF.

This rearrangement joins TRBV13 to TRBJ1-1, with 11 bases lining up with TRBD1. J lost 6 bases, V lost 5 bases, and 5 bases had no gene match. There are 14 residues in the CDR3. Germline CDR1 reads PRHDT; CDR2 reads FYEKMQ (reference sequence). This chain's CDR3 is CASSPDRGRPEAFF. The CDR3 bases are TGTGCCAGCAGCCCGGACAGGGGGCGACCTGAAGCTTTCTTT.

The rearrangement uses TRBV9 and TRBJ2-3, with TRBD1 as a possible D gene (6 bases). In germline, CDR1 is SGDLS, CDR2 YYNGEE. This CDR3 contains 14 residues. V lost 0 bases and J 2 bases, leaving 7 bases between the germline ends. This chain's CDR3 is CASSVGGPTDTQYF. In DNA, the CDR3 is TGTGCCAGCAGCGTAGGGGGGCCCACAGATACGCAGTATTTT. The full variable domain, with the rest looked up from reference TRBV9 and TRBJ2-3, is DSGVTQTPKHLITATGQRVTLRCSPRSGDLSVYWYQQSLDQGLQFLIQYYNGEERAKGNILERFSAQQFPDLHSELNLSSLELGDSALYFCASSVGGPTDTQYFGPGTRLTVL.

This clone was recorded only once. The genes are TRBV14 and TRBJ2-1; maybe TRBD2 (5 bases). V lost 2 bases and J lost 4, with 9 bases in between. The germline V gene has CDR1 SGHDN and CDR2 FVKESK. The CDR3 is made up of 14 amino acids. The CDR3 DNA is TGTGCCAGCAGCCAACTCGGGAATTACAATGAGCAGTTCTTC. Protein sequence: CASSQLGNYNEQFF.

The V call is TRBV6-5, the J call TRBJ1-1; D may be TRBD1 (5 bases). Germline V gene sequence: CDR1 MNHEY, CDR2 SVGAGI. CDR3 length equals 14 residues. V lost 2 bases to trimming and J lost 0 bases, with 7 bases between them. CDR3 sequence: CASSYGAVNTEAFF. Written as DNA, the CDR3 is TGTGCCAGCAGTTACGGGGCGGTGAACACTGAAGCTTTCTTT.

This clone was detected once. The V and J genes are TRBV7-6 and TRBJ2-1, with 7 bases aligning to TRBD2. This CDR3 has 16 amino acids. CDR1 is SGHVS, CDR2 FNYEAQ, per germline. After removal of 5 bases from V and 9 bases from J, the junction contained 16 bases not matched to a gene. CDR3 loop: CASSPDCFAGDCEQFF. The CDR3 nucleotides are TGTGCCAGCAGCCCGGATTGTTTTGCGGGAGACTGTGAGCAGTTCTTC.

The table lists this clone with a count of one. This sequence joins TRBV15 and TRBJ1-2, with D possibly being TRBD1 (5 bases). V was cut by 1 base and J by 6 bases, with 15 bases left in between. CDR3 length: 15 amino acids. The germline gives CDR1 LNHNV, CDR2 YYDKDF (reference sequence). DNA of the CDR3: TGTGCCACCAGCAGAGGGGGGGGAGGTTTGGATGGCTACACCTTC. Amino acid sequence: CATSRGGGGLDGYTF.

In DNA, the CDR3 is TGTGCCAGTAGTATTAGCGGGAGTTTTAATGAGCAGTTCTTC. Protein: CASSISGSFNEQFF. The chain has TRBV19 and TRBJ2-1; 9 nucleotides agree with TRBD2. Germline CDR1 reads LNHDA; CDR2 reads SQIVND (reference sequence). The CDR3 covers 14 residues. Losses at the gene ends were 3 bases for V and 7 bases for J; bases not matched to a gene: 4.

The V call is TRBV7-9, the J call TRBJ2-1; perhaps TRBD2 as D (6 bases). The CDR3 has 13 amino acids. Germline-derived CDR1 and CDR2 are SEHNR and FQNEAQ (reference sequence). V dropped 3 bases and J dropped 9 bases, with 12 bases sitting between them. The CDR3 here is CASSLGGGAEQFF. As DNA, the CDR3 is TGTGCCAGCAGCTTGGGGGGTGGGGCTGAGCAGTTCTTC. Based on the CDR3 plus reference TRBV7-9 and TRBJ2-1, the full variable domain is DTGVSQNPRHKITKRGQNVTFRCDPISEHNRLYWYRQTLGQGPEFLTYFQNEAQLEKSRLLSDRFSAERPKGSFSTLEIQRTEQGDSAMYLCASSLGGGAEQFFGPGTRLTVL.

This chain uses TRBV6-2 or TRBV6-3 with TRBJ2-1; 8 bases agree with TRBD2. The CDR3 length is 17 residues. The V and J ends lost 6 bases and 0 bases, in that order; junction bases with no gene match: 10. CDR1 MNHEY and CDR2 SVGEGT come from the germline V gene. This chain's CDR3 is CASSSGTGRGSYNEQFF. The CDR3 DNA is TGTGCCAGCAGCTCCGGGACCGGGAGGGGCTCCTACAATGAGCAGTTCTTC.

This chain joins TRBV12-3 or TRBV12-4 and TRBJ1-2; D unclear. CDR3 length: 12 residues. Trimming left V 3 bases short and J 6 bases short, with 8 bases between. The CDR3 DNA reads TGTGCCAGCAGTTTGTTGGGAGATGGCTACACCTTC. It specifies CASSLLGDGYTF.

The sample holds one count of this clone. The chain links TRBV7-9 to TRBJ2-7, with 12 bases matching TRBD2. J gave up 2 bases and V 5 bases, and 4 bases lay outside the gene matches. CDR1 and CDR2 (germline): SEHNR, FQNEAQ (reference sequence). There are 15 residues in the CDR3. The CDR3 DNA reads TGTGCCAGCAGCGCCACTAGCGGGGGGACCTACGAGCAGTACTTC. Translated, it gives CASSATSGGTYEQYF.

This clone was seen just once. In the same sample, other DNA sequences code for this CDR3. The V gene is TRBV27, the J gene TRBJ2-7, with 8 bases aligning to TRBD1. V shed 3 bases and J 3 bases; nucleotides not matched to a gene: 1. This CDR3 contains 13 residues. In germline, CDR1 is MNHEY, CDR2 SMNVEV (reference sequence). The CDR3 loop reads CASSFGQGYEQYF. DNA for the CDR3: TGTGCCAGCAGTTTCGGACAGGGCTACGAGCAGTACTTC.

The chain combines TRBV19 with TRBJ2-3, with 9 nucleotides matching TRBD1. V dropped 4 bases and J dropped 0; count of bases not matched to a gene: 5. Germline V CDR1 and CDR2: LNHDA, SQIVND (reference sequence). CDR3 size: 16 residues. The CDR3 nucleotides read TGTGCCAGTAGTAGATTGGACAGGGGAAGCACAGATACGCAGTATTTT. It yields the protein CASSRLDRGSTDTQYF.

CDR3 in amino acids: CASRHSEGREKLFF. The DNA for the CDR3 is TGTGCCAGCAGGCACAGCGAGGGTAGGGAAAAACTGTTTTTT. V gene TRBV2 combines with J gene TRBJ1-4; D ambiguous. CDR1 SNHLY and CDR2 FYNNEI come from the germline V gene. V shed 6 bases and J shed 8 bases, with 16 bases lying between them. There are 14 residues in the CDR3.

The chain carries TRBV5-6 and TRBJ1-2; 11 nucleotides agree with TRBD1. Germline CDR1 and CDR2: SGHDT and YYEEEE. The CDR3 is 16 residues long. Losses at the gene ends were 4 bases for V and 3 bases for J; bases not matched to a gene: 8. CDR3 in amino acids: CASSPGTGGRDYGYTF. Written as DNA, the CDR3 is TGTGCCAGCAGCCCCGGGACAGGGGGTCGGGACTATGGCTACACCTTC.

The chain is built from TRBV25-1 and TRBJ1-2, with 8 bases identical to TRBD1. This CDR3 has 15 amino acids. The germline CDR1 and CDR2 sequences are MGHDK and SYGVNS. The V gene end was trimmed by 5 bases and the J gene end by 3 bases; junction bases not matched to a gene: 8. CDR3 sequence: CASSPRTGSDYGYTF. The CDR3, as DNA: TGTGCCAGCAGTCCCCGGACAGGGTCGGACTATGGCTACACCTTC.

V gene TRBV5-6 combines with J gene TRBJ1-3; 8 positions match TRBD1. The CDR3 extends over 19 amino acids. J was trimmed by 0 bases and V by 3 bases; bases with no gene match: 14. In germline, CDR1 is SGHDT, CDR2 YYEEEE. The CDR3 here is CASSYGTGQLHFSGNTIYF. The DNA for the CDR3 is TGTGCCAGCAGCTACGGGACAGGTCAACTACACTTCTCTGGAAACACCATATATTTT.

The gene calls are TRBV3-1 (or the pseudogene TRBV3-2) and TRBJ2-3; 10 bases line up with TRBD2. The CDR3 contains 16 residues. CDR1 is LGHDT and CDR2 is YNNKEL in the germline V gene (reference sequence). J was trimmed by 4 bases and V by 4 bases; bases with no gene match: 8. CDR3 in amino acids: CASSPSSGSRPDTQYF. The CDR3 bases are TGTGCCAGCAGCCCCTCTAGCGGGAGCCGCCCAGATACGCAGTATTTT.